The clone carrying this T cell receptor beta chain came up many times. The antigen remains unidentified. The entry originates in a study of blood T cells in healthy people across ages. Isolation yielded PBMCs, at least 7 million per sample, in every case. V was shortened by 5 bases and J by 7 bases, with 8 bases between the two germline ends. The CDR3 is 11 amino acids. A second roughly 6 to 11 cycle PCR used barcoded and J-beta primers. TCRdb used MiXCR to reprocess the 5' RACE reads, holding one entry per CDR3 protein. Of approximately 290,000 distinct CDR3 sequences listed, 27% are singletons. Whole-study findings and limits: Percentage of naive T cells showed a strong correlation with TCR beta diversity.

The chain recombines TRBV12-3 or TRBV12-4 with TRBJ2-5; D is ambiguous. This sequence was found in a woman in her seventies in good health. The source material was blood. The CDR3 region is CASSRGPTQYF. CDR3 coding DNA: TGTGCCAGCAGTCGTGGGCCGACCCAGTACTTC.